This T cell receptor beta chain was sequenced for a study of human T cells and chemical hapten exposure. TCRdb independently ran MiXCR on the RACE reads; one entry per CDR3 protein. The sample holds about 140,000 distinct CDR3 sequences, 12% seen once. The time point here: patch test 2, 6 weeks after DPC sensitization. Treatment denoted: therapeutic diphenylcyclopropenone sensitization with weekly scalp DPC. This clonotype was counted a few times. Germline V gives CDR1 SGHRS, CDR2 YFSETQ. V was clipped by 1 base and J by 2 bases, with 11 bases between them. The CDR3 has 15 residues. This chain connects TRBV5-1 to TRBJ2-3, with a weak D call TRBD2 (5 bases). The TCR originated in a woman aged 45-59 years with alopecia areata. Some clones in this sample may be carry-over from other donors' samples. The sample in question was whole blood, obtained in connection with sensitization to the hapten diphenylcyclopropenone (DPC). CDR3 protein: CASSLNGRATDTQYF. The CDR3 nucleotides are TGCGCCAGCAGCTTGAATGGGCGGGCCACAGATACGCAGTATTTT.